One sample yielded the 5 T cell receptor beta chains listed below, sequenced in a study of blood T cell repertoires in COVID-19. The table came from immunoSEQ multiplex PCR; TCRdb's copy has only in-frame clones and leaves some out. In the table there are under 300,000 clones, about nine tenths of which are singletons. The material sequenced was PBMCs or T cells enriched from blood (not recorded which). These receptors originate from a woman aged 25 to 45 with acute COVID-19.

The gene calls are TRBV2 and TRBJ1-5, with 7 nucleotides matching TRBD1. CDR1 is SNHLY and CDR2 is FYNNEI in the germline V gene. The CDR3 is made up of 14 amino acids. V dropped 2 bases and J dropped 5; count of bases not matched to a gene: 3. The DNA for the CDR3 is TGTGCCAGCAGTGAAAGTACAGGGGATCAGCCCCAGCATTTT. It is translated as CASSESTGDQPQHF.

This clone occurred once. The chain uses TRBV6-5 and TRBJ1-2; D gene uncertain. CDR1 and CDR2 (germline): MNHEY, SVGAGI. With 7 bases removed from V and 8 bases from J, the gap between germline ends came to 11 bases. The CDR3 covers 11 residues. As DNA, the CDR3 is TGTGCCAGCACCCGCGGAAGCGGCTACACCTTC. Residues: CASTRGSGYTF.

In DNA, the CDR3 is TGTGCCAGCAGGGGCGGACAGAAAGAGACCCAGTACTTC. Protein: CASRGGQKETQYF. This rearrangement joins TRBV2 to TRBJ2-5, with TRBD1 as a possible D gene (6 bases). Per germline, CDR1 SNHLY and CDR2 FYNNEI. V dropped 6 bases and J dropped 3 bases, with 11 bases sitting between them. The CDR3 runs 13 residues.

The CDR3 DNA follows: TGTGCCAGCAGTTTCAGCGCGGAGGGGAAACTGTTTTTT. This encodes CASSFSAEGKLFF. V usage is TRBV27 and J usage is TRBJ1-4; a possible D gene is TRBD1 (5 bases). The CDR3 runs 13 residues. Trimming left V 3 bases short and J 11 bases short, with 13 bases between. The germline gives CDR1 MNHEY, CDR2 SMNVEV (reference sequence).

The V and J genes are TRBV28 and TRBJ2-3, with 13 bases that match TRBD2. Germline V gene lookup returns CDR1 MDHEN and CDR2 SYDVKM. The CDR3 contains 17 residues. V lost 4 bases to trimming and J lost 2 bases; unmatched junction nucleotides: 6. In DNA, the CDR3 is TGTGCCAGCAGTTCGGGACTAGCGGGAACTCACACAGATACGCAGTATTTT. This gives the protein CASSSGLAGTHTDTQYF. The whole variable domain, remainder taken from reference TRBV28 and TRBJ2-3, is DVKVTQSSRYLVKRTGEKVFLECVQDMDHENMFWYRQDPGLGLRLIYFSYDVKMKEKGDIPEGYSVSREKKERFSLILESASTNQTSMYLCASSSGLAGTHTDTQYFGPGTRLTVL.